The 13 T cell receptor beta chains given below trace back to one sample, sequenced in a study of blood T cell repertoires in COVID-19. Sequencing was performed with immunoSEQ multiplex PCR; in TCRdb, only in-frame clones are kept and a portion is missing. The sample records a few hundred thousand clones, around nine tenths being singletons. The source material was PBMCs or T cells enriched from blood (not recorded which). These receptors were obtained from a woman between 25 and 40 years old who had recovered from COVID-19.

This clone was recorded only once. CDR3 nucleotides: TGTGCCAGCAGCAGGTACCGGGACACCGACTCCTACGAGCAGTACTTC. This codes for CASSRYRDTDSYEQYF. This chain connects TRBV13 to TRBJ2-7, with a weak D call TRBD1 (6 bases). The germline CDR1 and CDR2 sequences are PRHDT and FYEKMQ (reference sequence). V was pared by 5 bases and J by 0 bases, with 17 bases between. This CDR3 region has 16 residues.

The rearrangement uses TRBV19 and TRBJ1-3; perhaps TRBD1 as D (6 bases). Looked up from germline, CDR1 is LNHDA and CDR2 is SQIVND (reference sequence). The V and J ends lost 2 bases and 6 bases respectively, with 20 bases between them. The length of the CDR3 is 17 residues. The CDR3, as DNA: TGTGCCAGTAGTATAAGGAAGGGGGACCGAGTACCAAACACCATATATTTT. Its translation: CASSIRKGDRVPNTIYF.

This clone was observed a few times. CDR3 amino acids: CARPQGMENGYTF. The DNA for the CDR3 is TGTGCCCGACCTCAGGGGATGGAGAATGGCTACACCTTC. The genes are TRBV2 and TRBJ1-2, with a weak D call TRBD1 (6 bases). The V gene's germline CDR1 is SNHLY and CDR2 FYNNEI. V lost 11 bases and J lost 6, with 19 bases in between. The CDR3 length is 13 residues.

The chain joins TRBV9 to TRBJ1-1, with a tentative D call TRBD1 (6 bases). CDR1 SGDLS and CDR2 YYNGEE come from the germline V gene. The CDR3 is 14 amino acids. Deletions cut 2 bases from V and 5 bases from J, with 13 bases between. CDR3 coding DNA: TGTGCCAGCAGCGTCGCAGGGGCAGTTACTGAAGCTTTCTTT. This encodes CASSVAGAVTEAFF.

This chain connects TRBV4-1 to TRBJ2-5, with D unresolved. Trimming shortened V by 0 bases and J by 4 bases, and 12 bases separated the two germline ends. Germline V gene data show CDR1 as MGHRA and CDR2 as YSYEKL. The CDR3 sequence is 15 residues long. In nucleotides, the CDR3 is TGCGCCAGCAGCCAAGATTCCACAGCCGGAGAGACCCAGTACTTC. Its protein is CASSQDSTAGETQYF.

The rearrangement links TRBV7-3 to TRBJ1-3; no clear D. With 2 bases removed from V and 4 bases from J, the gap between germline ends came to 9 bases. The CDR3 is 14 residues long. The germline CDR1 and CDR2 sequences are SGHTA and FQGTGA. The CDR3 protein is CASSLAGGGNTIYF. The CDR3, as DNA: TGTGCCAGCAGCTTAGCTGGAGGGGGAAACACCATATATTTT.

This chain connects TRBV10-3 to TRBJ2-7, with TRBD1 matching over 7 bases. Germline loops: CDR1 ENHRY, CDR2 SYGVKD. This CDR3 contains 12 residues. V was pared by 6 bases and J by 7 bases, with 6 bases of the junction left unmatched. CDR3 DNA: TGTGCCATCAGAACAGGGGCCGGAGAGCAGTACTTC. Translation: CAIRTGAGEQYF.

The chain links TRBV7-2 to TRBJ2-5; 10 nucleotides match TRBD2. V shed 4 bases, J shed 5 bases, and the junction held 1 base outside the gene matches. There are 13 residues in the CDR3. Germline CDR1 is SGHTA and CDR2 is FQGNSA. The CDR3 sequence: CASSSGLAETQYF. The CDR3 coding sequence is TGTGCCAGCAGCTCGGGACTAGCGGAGACCCAGTACTTC.

V is TRBV2 and J is TRBJ2-1, with 7 bases identical to TRBD2. Germline assignment: CDR1 SNHLY and CDR2 FYNNEI. There are 13 residues in the CDR3. V lost 5 bases to trimming and J lost 8 bases; unmatched junction nucleotides: 6. CDR3 sequence (DNA): TGTGCCAGCAGTAAACTAGCGATCCATGAGCAGTTCTTC. It specifies CASSKLAIHEQFF.

CDR3 sequence (DNA): TGTGCCAGCGGGGACCCGGGACAGGGAGGCGGGGAGCTGTTTTTT. As protein: CASGDPGQGGGELFF. The rearrangement joins TRBV6-5 to TRBJ2-2; 9 bases are shared with TRBD1. CDR3 length: 15 amino acids. J was trimmed by 7 bases and V by 8 bases; bases with no gene match: 11. Germline CDR1 MNHEY, CDR2 SVGAGI.

The chain recombines TRBV6-5 with TRBJ2-5; maybe TRBD2 (5 bases). Trimming cost V 0 bases and J 1 base, with 6 bases left between them. The CDR3 extends over 14 amino acids. Germline-derived CDR1 and CDR2 are MNHEY and SVGAGI. The CDR3 sequence is CASSYSSGQETQYF. CDR3 coding DNA: TGTGCCAGCAGTTACTCAAGCGGCCAAGAGACCCAGTACTTC.

The J gene is TRBJ1-2, the V gene TRBV18, with TRBD1 matching 10 bases. V gave up 6 bases and J gave up 6 bases; unmatched junction bases: 10. The CDR3 totals 15 residues. Germline CDR1 is KGHSH and CDR2 is LQKENI. For the CDR3, the DNA is TGTGCCAGCTCGCTGGACAGGGGGGCAGAGAATGGCTACACCTTC. It is translated as CASSLDRGAENGYTF.

V gene TRBV5-6 combines with J gene TRBJ2-7; TRBD2 is a possible D gene (5 bases). Germline V CDR1 and CDR2: SGHDT, YYEEEE. The CDR3 loop spans 15 amino acids. V was clipped by 0 bases and J by 0 bases, with 10 bases between them. CDR3 protein: CASSLAWESSYEQYF. DNA for the CDR3: TGTGCCAGCAGCTTGGCCTGGGAGAGCTCCTACGAGCAGTACTTC.